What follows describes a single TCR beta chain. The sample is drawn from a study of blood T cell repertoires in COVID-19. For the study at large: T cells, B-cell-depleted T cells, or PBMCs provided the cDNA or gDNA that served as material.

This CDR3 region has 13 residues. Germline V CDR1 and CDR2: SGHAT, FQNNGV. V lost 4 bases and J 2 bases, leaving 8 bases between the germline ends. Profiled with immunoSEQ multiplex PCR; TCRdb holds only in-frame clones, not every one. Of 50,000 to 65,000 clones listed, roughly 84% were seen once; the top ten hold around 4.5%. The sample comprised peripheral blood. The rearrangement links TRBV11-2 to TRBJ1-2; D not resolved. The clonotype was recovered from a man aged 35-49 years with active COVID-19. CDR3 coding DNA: TGTGCCAGCAGCTCGTTCCCCAACTATGGCTACACCTTC. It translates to CASSSFPNYGYTF. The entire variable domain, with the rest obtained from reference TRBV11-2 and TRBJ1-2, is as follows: EAGVAQSPRYKIIEKRQSVAFWCNPISGHATLYWYQQILGQGPKLLIQFQNNGVVDDSQLPKDRFSAERLKGVDSTLKIQPAKLEDSAVYLCASSSFPNYGYTFGSGTRLTVV.